This T cell receptor beta chain was identified in a study of blood T cell repertoires in COVID-19. Study background: The origin of the acute and convalescent COVID-19 samples was the United States, Italy and Spain. PBMCs, B-cell-depleted T cells, or T cells provided the cDNA or gDNA that made up the material.

Donors were grouped by their self-reported clinical history. The method was immunoSEQ multiplex PCR; TCRdb's version includes in-frame clones alone and lacks a portion of them. The sample includes roughly 360,000 clones, around 89% seen only once; the top ten take more than 0.9%. The TCR sequence derives from a woman aged 25 to 39 with acute COVID-19. The sequencing input was PBMCs or T cells enriched from blood (not recorded which).

The CDR3 sequence: CASSYSATGDGTEAFF. CDR3 bases: TGTGCCAGCAGTTACTCGGCGACAGGGGATGGGACTGAAGCTTTCTTT. The chain combines TRBV6-5 with TRBJ1-1, with 8 nucleotides matching TRBD1. V shed 0 bases, J shed 5 bases, and the junction held 8 bases outside the gene matches. Germline values: CDR1 MNHEY, CDR2 SVGAGI. This CDR3 has 16 amino acids.